A selection of T cell receptor beta chains follows, all from one sample in a study of T cell responses to AZD1222 COVID-19 vaccine. Measured with immunoSEQ multiplex PCR; TCRdb has only the in-frame clones, and not every one. The sample lists some 150,000 clones, about 86% occurring once. This specimen was peripheral blood, taken 28 days after the second AZD1222 dose. The receptors were gathered from an adult who received the AZD1222 COVID-19 vaccine. CDR3s include the opening cysteine and the closing phenylalanine or tryptophan. Each record gives: J gene, clone size, V gene, D gene, CDR3 DNA, CDR3 protein. The D gene is left open where the match is weak. The size of a clone is reported for some rows only, either as once, few or many, or as a class for expanded clones.

j_call: TRBJ2-3; clone_size: .; v_call: TRBV7-2; d_call: TRBD2; cdr3_nt: TGTGCCAGCAATAAACGGGGGGGTCTCACAGATACGCAGTATTTT; cdr3_aa: CASNKRGGLTDTQYF
j_call: TRBJ1-1; clone_size: .; v_call: TRBV14; d_call: TRBD1; cdr3_nt: TGTGCCAGCAGCAAGACCTCGGCAGGGGGTAAGGCTTTCTTT; cdr3_aa: CASSKTSAGGKAFF
j_call: TRBJ2-7; clone_size: .; v_call: TRBV11-2; d_call: TRBD2; cdr3_nt: TGTGCCAGCAGCTTAGACCGGACTAGCCCCGAGCAGTACTTC; cdr3_aa: CASSLDRTSPEQYF
j_call: TRBJ2-3; clone_size: once; v_call: TRBV27; d_call: .; cdr3_nt: TGTGCCAGCAGCTTTCTGGGTCCCACAGATACGCAGTATTTT; cdr3_aa: CASSFLGPTDTQYF
j_call: TRBJ2-7; clone_size: many; v_call: TRBV4-2; d_call: .; cdr3_nt: TGTGCCAGCAGCCTTGACTCCTACGAGCAGTACTTC; cdr3_aa: CASSLDSYEQYF
j_call: TRBJ2-2; clone_size: .; v_call: TRBV30; d_call: TRBD2; cdr3_nt: TGTGCCTGGAGCTCGGGACTAGCGGCCGGGGAGCTGTTTTTT; cdr3_aa: CAWSSGLAAGELFF
j_call: TRBJ1-1; clone_size: .; v_call: TRBV11-2; d_call: .; cdr3_nt: TGTGCCAGCAGCTTAATTCCGGGTCACACTGAAGCTTTCTTT; cdr3_aa: CASSLIPGHTEAFF
j_call: TRBJ1-3; clone_size: .; v_call: TRBV5-6; d_call: .; cdr3_nt: TGTGCCACACAGGAGGCCTCCTCTGGAAACACCATATATTTT; cdr3_aa: CATQEASSGNTIYF
j_call: TRBJ2-3; clone_size: .; v_call: TRBV27; d_call: .; cdr3_nt: TGTGCCAGCAGCCCCCCGGGGCTTAGCACAGATACGCAGTATTTT; cdr3_aa: CASSPPGLSTDTQYF
j_call: TRBJ1-2; clone_size: once; v_call: TRBV6-5; d_call: .; cdr3_nt: TGTGCCAGCAGAAAGTCTAACTATGGCTACACCTTC; cdr3_aa: CASRKSNYGYTF
j_call: TRBJ1-2; clone_size: .; v_call: TRBV28; d_call: .; cdr3_nt: TGTGCCATTACCCCGGTGGGGGAGTATGGCTACACCTTC; cdr3_aa: CAITPVGEYGYTF
j_call: TRBJ2-3; clone_size: .; v_call: TRBV9; d_call: .; cdr3_nt: TGTGCCAGCAGCGCCGTGTCGGGGGTCACAGATACGCAGTATTTT; cdr3_aa: CASSAVSGVTDTQYF
j_call: TRBJ2-7; clone_size: .; v_call: TRBV19; d_call: .; cdr3_nt: TGTGCCAGTAGTGGAAGGGAGACCTACGAGCAGTACTTC; cdr3_aa: CASSGRETYEQYF
j_call: TRBJ2-2; clone_size: .; v_call: TRBV7-9; d_call: .; cdr3_nt: TGTGCCAGCAGCCCAAGCGGGCACAGAACCGGGGAGCTGTTTTTT; cdr3_aa: CASSPSGHRTGELFF
j_call: TRBJ2-2; clone_size: .; v_call: TRBV20-1; d_call: .; cdr3_nt: TGCAGTGCTAGTCCGGGCAGGGCGAACACCGGGGAGCTGTTTTTT; cdr3_aa: CSASPGRANTGELFF
j_call: TRBJ2-7; clone_size: .; v_call: TRBV30; d_call: .; cdr3_nt: TGTGCCTGGGGGACATTATCCTACGAGCAGTACTTC; cdr3_aa: CAWGTLSYEQYF
j_call: TRBJ2-7; clone_size: few; v_call: TRBV9; d_call: .; cdr3_nt: TGTGCCAGCAGCGTACTCCCCGGGAGCTCCTACGAGCAGTACTTC; cdr3_aa: CASSVLPGSSYEQYF
j_call: TRBJ2-5; clone_size: .; v_call: TRBV7-9; d_call: TRBD2; cdr3_nt: TGTGCCAGCAGCTCCTATCAGCGGGGCCAAGAGACCCAGTACTTC; cdr3_aa: CASSSYQRGQETQYF
j_call: TRBJ1-1; clone_size: .; v_call: TRBV27; d_call: .; cdr3_nt: TGTGCCAGCAGTCGGGAAGGATCCATGAACACTGAAGCTTTCTTT; cdr3_aa: CASSREGSMNTEAFF
j_call: TRBJ2-7; clone_size: .; v_call: TRBV2; d_call: TRBD1; cdr3_nt: TGTGCCAGCAGAGGGGGCTCCGGCCTCTACGAGCAGTACTTC; cdr3_aa: CASRGGSGLYEQYF
j_call: TRBJ2-7; clone_size: once; v_call: TRBV7-9; d_call: .; cdr3_nt: TGTGCCAGCAGCTTAGGGGCCGTGGCTCCGGGGTACGAGCAGTACTTC; cdr3_aa: CASSLGAVAPGYEQYF
j_call: TRBJ2-3; clone_size: .; v_call: TRBV7-2; d_call: .; cdr3_nt: TGTGCCAGCAGCTTGTCTCCCGGGCCCACAGATACGCAGTATTTT; cdr3_aa: CASSLSPGPTDTQYF
j_call: TRBJ2-7; clone_size: .; v_call: TRBV27; d_call: TRBD2; cdr3_nt: TGTGCCAGCAGTTTTGGGGGGGAAGGCGAGCAGTACTTC; cdr3_aa: CASSFGGEGEQYF
j_call: TRBJ2-5; clone_size: .; v_call: TRBV11-3; d_call: .; cdr3_nt: TGTGCCAGCAGCTTAATCTCGGGGGAGACCCAGTACTTC; cdr3_aa: CASSLISGETQYF
j_call: TRBJ2-7; clone_size: .; v_call: TRBV28; d_call: .; cdr3_nt: TGTGCCAGCAGTCCCCCCGAGGGGGGCTACGAGCAGTACTTC; cdr3_aa: CASSPPEGGYEQYF
j_call: TRBJ2-5; clone_size: .; v_call: TRBV19; d_call: .; cdr3_nt: TGTGCCAGTAGTCGCGGGGGCGGAGGAGAGACCCAGTACTTC; cdr3_aa: CASSRGGGGETQYF
j_call: TRBJ1-6; clone_size: .; v_call: TRBV11-2; d_call: .; cdr3_nt: TGTGCCAGCAGCCTTTGGTCGGGAACTGGATCACCCCTCCACTTT; cdr3_aa: CASSLWSGTGSPLHF
j_call: TRBJ1-3; clone_size: .; v_call: TRBV4-1; d_call: .; cdr3_nt: TGCGCCAGCAGCTACAGGGATTTCGCATCCGGAAACACCATATATTTT; cdr3_aa: CASSYRDFASGNTIYF
j_call: TRBJ1-3; clone_size: .; v_call: TRBV18; d_call: TRBD1; cdr3_nt: TGTGCCAGCTCACCAAGGGGACAGCTTATCTCTGGAAACACCATATATTTT; cdr3_aa: CASSPRGQLISGNTIYF
j_call: TRBJ1-1; clone_size: .; v_call: TRBV11-2; d_call: .; cdr3_nt: TGTGCCAGCAGCTTAACATTTGGGGGAAGGACTGAAGCTTTCTTT; cdr3_aa: CASSLTFGGRTEAFF
j_call: TRBJ1-5; clone_size: .; v_call: TRBV30; d_call: .; cdr3_nt: TGTGCCTGGAGTGCCAACGACAATCAGCCCCAGCATTTT; cdr3_aa: CAWSANDNQPQHF
j_call: TRBJ1-2; clone_size: .; v_call: TRBV5-6; d_call: .; cdr3_nt: TGTGCCAGCAGCTTAATCGACACAAGTGGCTACACCTTC; cdr3_aa: CASSLIDTSGYTF
j_call: TRBJ2-3; clone_size: .; v_call: TRBV5-4; d_call: .; cdr3_nt: TGTGCCAGCAGCTTGGACCCAACCGAGGATCCAGATACGCAGTATTTT; cdr3_aa: CASSLDPTEDPDTQYF
j_call: TRBJ1-2; clone_size: .; v_call: TRBV28; d_call: .; cdr3_nt: TGTGCCAGCACCTTGAGGGGCTATGGCTACACCTTC; cdr3_aa: CASTLRGYGYTF
j_call: TRBJ1-2; clone_size: .; v_call: TRBV15; d_call: .; cdr3_nt: TGTGCCACCAGCAGAGATCGGACGGATTATGGCTACACCTTC; cdr3_aa: CATSRDRTDYGYTF
j_call: TRBJ1-4; clone_size: .; v_call: TRBV5-1; d_call: TRBD1; cdr3_nt: TGCGCCAGCAGCTTGGGGGGACAGGGTGGTGAAAAACTGTTTTTT; cdr3_aa: CASSLGGQGGEKLFF
j_call: TRBJ1-5; clone_size: few; v_call: TRBV6-6; d_call: .; cdr3_nt: TGTGCCAGCGGCACACAGGGCGGGGGCAATCAGCCCCAGCATTTT; cdr3_aa: CASGTQGGGNQPQHF
j_call: TRBJ1-3; clone_size: .; v_call: TRBV27; d_call: .; cdr3_nt: TGTGCCAGCAGTCCACGCCCCGGGGGCTCATCTGGAAACACCATATATTTT; cdr3_aa: CASSPRPGGSSGNTIYF
j_call: TRBJ2-7; clone_size: .; v_call: TRBV10-3; d_call: .; cdr3_nt: TGTGCCATCAGTACCCCCTTGGGAGAGCAGTACTTC; cdr3_aa: CAISTPLGEQYF
j_call: TRBJ2-3; clone_size: .; v_call: TRBV2; d_call: .; cdr3_nt: TGTGCCAGCATGAGGGACTCCTACACAGATACGCAGTATTTT; cdr3_aa: CASMRDSYTDTQYF
j_call: TRBJ1-3; clone_size: once; v_call: TRBV30; d_call: .; cdr3_nt: TGTGCCTGGAACGTAGCAGGAAACACCATATATTTT; cdr3_aa: CAWNVAGNTIYF
j_call: TRBJ2-7; clone_size: .; v_call: TRBV4-2; d_call: TRBD1; cdr3_nt: TGTGCCAGCAGCCAAGCGAGGGACAGCTCCTACGAGCAGTACTTC; cdr3_aa: CASSQARDSSYEQYF
j_call: TRBJ2-7; clone_size: .; v_call: TRBV6-6; d_call: TRBD1; cdr3_nt: TGTGCCAGCAGTTCTGGGACAGGGGGAGAGTACTTC; cdr3_aa: CASSSGTGGEYF
j_call: TRBJ2-3; clone_size: few; v_call: TRBV15; d_call: .; cdr3_nt: TGTGCCACCGGCTGGGGGTCTAGCACAGATACGCAGTATTTT; cdr3_aa: CATGWGSSTDTQYF
j_call: TRBJ2-7; clone_size: once; v_call: TRBV27; d_call: .; cdr3_nt: TGTGCCAGCAGGAGCCAGGACTCCTACGAGCAGTACTTC; cdr3_aa: CASRSQDSYEQYF
j_call: TRBJ2-7; clone_size: .; v_call: TRBV15; d_call: TRBD1; cdr3_nt: TGTGCCACCGGACAGGGGGAGGGCTACGAGCAGTACTTC; cdr3_aa: CATGQGEGYEQYF
j_call: TRBJ1-3; clone_size: .; v_call: TRBV4-1; d_call: .; cdr3_nt: TGCGCCAGCAGCCAAGTTGGGCCAAACACCATATATTTT; cdr3_aa: CASSQVGPNTIYF
j_call: TRBJ2-3; clone_size: .; v_call: TRBV6-5; d_call: .; cdr3_nt: TGTGCCAGCAGCGGGACATACCCAGATACGCAGTATTTT; cdr3_aa: CASSGTYPDTQYF
j_call: TRBJ2-7; clone_size: .; v_call: TRBV7-2; d_call: TRBD1; cdr3_nt: TGTGCCAGCAGCTTCGGGGCCCCGGGACAGGGCTCCTACGAGCAGTACTTC; cdr3_aa: CASSFGAPGQGSYEQYF
j_call: TRBJ1-5; clone_size: .; v_call: TRBV19; d_call: TRBD1; cdr3_nt: TGTGCCAGTAGTATGACAGGGTCGAAAGGCCGACCCCAGCATTTT; cdr3_aa: CASSMTGSKGRPQHF
j_call: TRBJ2-3; clone_size: .; v_call: TRBV19; d_call: .; cdr3_nt: TGTGCCAGTAGCAGCAGGGACCTACACACAGATACGCAGTATTTT; cdr3_aa: CASSSRDLHTDTQYF
j_call: TRBJ1-1; clone_size: .; v_call: TRBV3-1/TRBV3-2; d_call: .; cdr3_nt: TGTGCCAGCAGCCCCCTAGGTACAGAGAACACTGAAGCTTTCTTT; cdr3_aa: CASSPLGTENTEAFF
j_call: TRBJ2-3; clone_size: .; v_call: TRBV7-9; d_call: .; cdr3_nt: TGTGCCAGCAGCTATGCCAGGACAGATACGCAGTATTTT; cdr3_aa: CASSYARTDTQYF
j_call: TRBJ1-5; clone_size: few; v_call: TRBV6-5; d_call: TRBD1; cdr3_nt: TGTGCCAGTGACAGGGCGGGAAGCAATCAGCCCCAGCATTTT; cdr3_aa: CASDRAGSNQPQHF
j_call: TRBJ2-5; clone_size: .; v_call: TRBV2; d_call: .; cdr3_nt: TGTGCCAGCAGTGGCGGGGAGGAGACCCAGTACTTC; cdr3_aa: CASSGGEETQYF
j_call: TRBJ2-3; clone_size: .; v_call: TRBV6-6; d_call: TRBD1; cdr3_nt: TGTGCCAGCAGTTCAGACAGGGGCCGTCAGGATACGCAGTATTTT; cdr3_aa: CASSSDRGRQDTQYF
j_call: TRBJ2-7; clone_size: .; v_call: TRBV24-1; d_call: .; cdr3_nt: TGTGCCACCAGTGACCACCGGCCGGGCCTCTACGAGCAGTACTTC; cdr3_aa: CATSDHRPGLYEQYF